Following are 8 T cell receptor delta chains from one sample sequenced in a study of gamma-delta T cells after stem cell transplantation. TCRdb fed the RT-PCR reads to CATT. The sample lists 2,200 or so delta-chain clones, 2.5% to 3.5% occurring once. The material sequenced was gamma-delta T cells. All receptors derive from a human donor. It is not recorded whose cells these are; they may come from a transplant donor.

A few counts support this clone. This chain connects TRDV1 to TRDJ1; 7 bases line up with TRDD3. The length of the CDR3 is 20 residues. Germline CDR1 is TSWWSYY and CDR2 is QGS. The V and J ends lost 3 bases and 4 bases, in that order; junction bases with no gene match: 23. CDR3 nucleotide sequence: TGTGCTCTTGGGGATATCCACGACCGTAGACGTGGATACGTTCTCGATAAACTCATCTTT. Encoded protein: CALGDIHDRRRGYVLDKLIF.

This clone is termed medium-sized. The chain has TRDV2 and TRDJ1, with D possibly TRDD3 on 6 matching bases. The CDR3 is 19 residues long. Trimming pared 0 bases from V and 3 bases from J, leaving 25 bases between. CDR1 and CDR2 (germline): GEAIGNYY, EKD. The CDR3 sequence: CACDTVGSSGIWEADKLIF. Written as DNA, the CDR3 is TGTGCCTGTGACACCGTAGGGAGCTCGGGGATTTGGGAAGCCGATAAACTCATCTTT.

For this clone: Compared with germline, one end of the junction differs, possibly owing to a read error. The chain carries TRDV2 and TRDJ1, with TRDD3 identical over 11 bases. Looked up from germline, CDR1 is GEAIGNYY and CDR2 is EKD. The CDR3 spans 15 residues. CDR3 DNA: TGTGCCTGTGACTCTCTGGGGGATACAGGCGATAAACTCACCTTT. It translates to CACDSLGDTGDKLTF.

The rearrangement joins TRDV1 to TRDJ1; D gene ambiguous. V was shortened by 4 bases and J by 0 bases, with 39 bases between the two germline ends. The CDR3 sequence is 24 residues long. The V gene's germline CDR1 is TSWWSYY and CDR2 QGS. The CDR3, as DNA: TGTGCTCTTGGGGTTCCCTCCCCTGTACTCGGGACGGGACCTCCCCCACTATACACCGATAAACTCATCTTT. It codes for CALGVPSPVLGTGPPPLYTDKLIF.

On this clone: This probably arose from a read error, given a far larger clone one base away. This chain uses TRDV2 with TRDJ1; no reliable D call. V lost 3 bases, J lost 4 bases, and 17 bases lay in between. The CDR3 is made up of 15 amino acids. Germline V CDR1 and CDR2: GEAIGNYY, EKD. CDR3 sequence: CACDAVTEGRDKLIF. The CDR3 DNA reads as TGTGCCTGTGACGCGGTCACTGAGGGACGCGATAAACTCATCTTT.

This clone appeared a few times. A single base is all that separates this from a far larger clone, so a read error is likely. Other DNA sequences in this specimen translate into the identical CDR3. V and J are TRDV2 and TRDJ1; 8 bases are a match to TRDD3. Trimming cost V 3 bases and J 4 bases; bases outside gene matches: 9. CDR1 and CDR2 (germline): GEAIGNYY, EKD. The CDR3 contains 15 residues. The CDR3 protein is CACDAVTGGRDKLIF. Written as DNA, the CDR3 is TGTGCCTGTGACGCGGTCACTGGGGGGCGCGATAAACTCATCTTT.

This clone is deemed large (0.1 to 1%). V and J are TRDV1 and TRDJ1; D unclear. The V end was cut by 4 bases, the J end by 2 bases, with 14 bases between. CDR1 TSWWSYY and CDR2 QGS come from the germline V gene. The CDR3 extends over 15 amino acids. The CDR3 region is CALGASTFPTDKLIF. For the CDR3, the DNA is TGTGCTCTTGGGGCCAGTACGTTCCCTACCGATAAACTCATCTTT.

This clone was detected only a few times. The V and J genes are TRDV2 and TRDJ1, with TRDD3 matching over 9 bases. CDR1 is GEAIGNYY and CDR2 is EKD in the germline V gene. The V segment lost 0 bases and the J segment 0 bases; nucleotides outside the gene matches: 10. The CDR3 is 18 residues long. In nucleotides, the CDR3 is TGTGCCTGTGACACCTGGGAAACTGGGGGACACGACACCGATAAACTCATCTTT. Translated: CACDTWETGGHDTDKLIF.